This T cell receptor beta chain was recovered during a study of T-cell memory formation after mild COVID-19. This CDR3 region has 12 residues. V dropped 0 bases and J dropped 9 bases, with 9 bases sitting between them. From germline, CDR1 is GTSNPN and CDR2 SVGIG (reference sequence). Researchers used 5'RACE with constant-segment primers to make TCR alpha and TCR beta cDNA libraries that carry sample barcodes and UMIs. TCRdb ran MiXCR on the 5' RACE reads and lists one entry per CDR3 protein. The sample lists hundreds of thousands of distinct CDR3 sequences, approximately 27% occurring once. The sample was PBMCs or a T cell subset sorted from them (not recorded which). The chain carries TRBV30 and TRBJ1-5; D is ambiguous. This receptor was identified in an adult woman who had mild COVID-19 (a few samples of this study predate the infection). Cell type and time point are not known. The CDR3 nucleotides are TGTGCCTGGAGTGTTGCCGGTGGGCCCCAGCATTTT. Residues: CAWSVAGGPQHF.